The sequence of this TCR beta chain was determined in a study of somatic mutations in cytotoxic T cells in rheumatoid arthritis. Germline V gives CDR1 MGHRA, CDR2 YSYEKL. This CDR3 region has 17 residues. Trimming stripped 3 bases from V and 4 bases from J, with 19 bases between. Profiled with immunoSEQ multiplex PCR; TCRdb holds only in-frame clones, not every one. Of 25,000 to 35,000 clones in the sample, 85% to 90% are singletons; the top ten hold 9.4%. The clonotype originates from an adult with rheumatoid arthritis. The V and J genes are TRBV4-1 and TRBJ1-5; tentatively, D is TRBD1 (6 bases). The sequenced material came from CD8+ T cells sorted from blood. The CDR3 DNA follows: TGCGCCAGCAGCCAGCTAGGGGGGGGATTAGGGAATCAGCCCCAGCATTTT. This translates into CASSQLGGGLGNQPQHF.